This T cell receptor beta chain appears in the sequencing data of a study of blood T cells in healthy people across ages. Study summary: Capture via template switching afforded approximately one barcoded beta molecule per two T cells. General study points: Unsorted PBMCs blocked a conclusive comparison of naive and antigen-experienced cells. Researchers judged that diversity estimates from one million T cells fell short of true values.

As concerns this clonotype: Its antigen remains unknown.

Germline CDR1 and CDR2: MNHEY and SMNVEV (reference sequence). The V end was cut by 1 base, the J end by 1 base, with 7 bases between. The CDR3 runs to 15 residues. Then a second PCR, running roughly 7 to 11 cycles, was carried out with a sample-barcoded 5' primer and a J-beta primer mix. One entry per CDR3 protein results from TCRdb running MiXCR on the 5' RACE reads. The data show around 1.1 million distinct CDR3 sequences, roughly two fifths seen once. Total RNA, at least 5.5 micrograms per sample, came from PBMCs. The rearrangement links TRBV27 to TRBJ1-4; perhaps TRBD1 as D (5 bases). The sequencing input was blood. This receptor was identified in a man between 18 and 29 years old in good health. This CDR3 reads CASSLWQGTNEKLFF. In nucleotides, the CDR3 is TGTGCCAGCAGTTTATGGCAGGGAACTAATGAAAAACTGTTTTTT.